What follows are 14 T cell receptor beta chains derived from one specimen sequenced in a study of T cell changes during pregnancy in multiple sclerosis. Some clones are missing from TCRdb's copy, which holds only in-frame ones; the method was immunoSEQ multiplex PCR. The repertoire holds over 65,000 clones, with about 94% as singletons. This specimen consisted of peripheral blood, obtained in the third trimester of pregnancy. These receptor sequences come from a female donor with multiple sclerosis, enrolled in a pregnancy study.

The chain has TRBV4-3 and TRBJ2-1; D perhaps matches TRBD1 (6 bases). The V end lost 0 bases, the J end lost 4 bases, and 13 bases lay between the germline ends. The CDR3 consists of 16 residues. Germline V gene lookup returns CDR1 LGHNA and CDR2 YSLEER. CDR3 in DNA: TGCGCCAGCAGCCAAGACTTCCAGGGGTTATACAATGAGCAGTTCTTC. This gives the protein CASSQDFQGLYNEQFF.

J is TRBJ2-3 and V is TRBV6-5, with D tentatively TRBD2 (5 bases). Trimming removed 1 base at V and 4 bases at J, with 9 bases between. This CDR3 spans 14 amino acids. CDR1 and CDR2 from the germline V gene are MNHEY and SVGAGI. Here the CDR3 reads CASSYLGVADTQYF. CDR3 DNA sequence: TGTGCCAGCAGTTACTTGGGAGTGGCAGATACGCAGTATTTT.

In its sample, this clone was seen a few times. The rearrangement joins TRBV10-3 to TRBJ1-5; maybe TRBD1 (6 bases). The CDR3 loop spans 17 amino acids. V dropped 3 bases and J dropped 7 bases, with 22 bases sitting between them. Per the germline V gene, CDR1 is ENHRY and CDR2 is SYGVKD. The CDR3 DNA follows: TGTGCCATCAGTGACGAAAGGTTAGGGGGTCGTGGGCAGCCCCAGCATTTT. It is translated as CAISDERLGGRGQPQHF.

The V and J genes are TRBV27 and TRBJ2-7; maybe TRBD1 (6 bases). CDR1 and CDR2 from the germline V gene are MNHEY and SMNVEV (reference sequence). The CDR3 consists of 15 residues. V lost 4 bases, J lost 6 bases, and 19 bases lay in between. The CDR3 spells CASSSSGTQKVEQYF. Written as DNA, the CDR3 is TGTGCCAGCAGTTCGTCCGGGACACAGAAGGTCGAGCAGTACTTC.

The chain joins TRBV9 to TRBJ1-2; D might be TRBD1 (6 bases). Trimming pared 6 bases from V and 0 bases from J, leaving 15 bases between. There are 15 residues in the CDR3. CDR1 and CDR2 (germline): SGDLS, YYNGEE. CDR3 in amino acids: CASNEPGQANYGYTF. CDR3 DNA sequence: TGTGCCAGCAACGAGCCGGGACAAGCTAACTATGGCTACACCTTC.

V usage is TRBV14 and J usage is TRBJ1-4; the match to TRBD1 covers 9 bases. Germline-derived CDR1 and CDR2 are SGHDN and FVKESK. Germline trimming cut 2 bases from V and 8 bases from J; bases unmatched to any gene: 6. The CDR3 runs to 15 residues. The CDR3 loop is CASSQRTGAREKLFF. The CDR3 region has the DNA TGTGCCAGCAGCCAACGGACAGGGGCAAGAGAAAAACTGTTTTTT.

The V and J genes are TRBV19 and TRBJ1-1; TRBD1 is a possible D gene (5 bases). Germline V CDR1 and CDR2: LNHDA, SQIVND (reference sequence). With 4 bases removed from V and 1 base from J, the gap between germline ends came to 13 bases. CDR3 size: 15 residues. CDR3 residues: CASSTGPGGNTEAFF. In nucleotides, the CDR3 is TGTGCCAGTAGTACGGGCCCCGGGGGGAACACTGAAGCTTTCTTT.

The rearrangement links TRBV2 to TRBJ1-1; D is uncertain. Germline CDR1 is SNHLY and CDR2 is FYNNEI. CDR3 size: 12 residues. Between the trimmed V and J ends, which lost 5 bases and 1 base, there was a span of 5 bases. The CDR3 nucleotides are TGTGCCAGCAGTCCGGGGAACACTGAAGCTTTCTTT. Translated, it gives CASSPGNTEAFF.

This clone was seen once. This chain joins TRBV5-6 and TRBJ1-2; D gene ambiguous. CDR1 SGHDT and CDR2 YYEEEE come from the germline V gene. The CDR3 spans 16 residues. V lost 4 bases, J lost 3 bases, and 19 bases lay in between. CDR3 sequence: CASSPRRRAWDYGYTF. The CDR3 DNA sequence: TGTGCCAGCAGCCCACGGCGGAGGGCTTGGGACTATGGCTACACCTTC.

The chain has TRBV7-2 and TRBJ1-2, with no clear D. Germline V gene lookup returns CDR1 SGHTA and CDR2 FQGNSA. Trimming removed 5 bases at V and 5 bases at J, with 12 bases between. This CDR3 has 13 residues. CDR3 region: CASSPPQWYGYTF. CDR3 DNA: TGTGCCAGCAGCCCCCCACAGTGGTATGGCTACACCTTC.

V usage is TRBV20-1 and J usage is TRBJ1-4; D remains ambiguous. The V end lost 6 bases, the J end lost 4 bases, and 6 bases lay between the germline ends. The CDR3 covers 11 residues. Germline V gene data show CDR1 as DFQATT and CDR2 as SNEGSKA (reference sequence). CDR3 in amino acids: CSARVNEKLFF. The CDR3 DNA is TGCAGTGCCCGAGTTAATGAAAAACTGTTTTTT.

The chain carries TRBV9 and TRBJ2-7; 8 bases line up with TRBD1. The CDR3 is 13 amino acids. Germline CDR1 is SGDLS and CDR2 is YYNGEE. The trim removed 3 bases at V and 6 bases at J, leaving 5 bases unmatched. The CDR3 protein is CASSGAGGGEQYF. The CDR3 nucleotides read TGTGCCAGCAGCGGGGCAGGGGGCGGCGAGCAGTACTTC.

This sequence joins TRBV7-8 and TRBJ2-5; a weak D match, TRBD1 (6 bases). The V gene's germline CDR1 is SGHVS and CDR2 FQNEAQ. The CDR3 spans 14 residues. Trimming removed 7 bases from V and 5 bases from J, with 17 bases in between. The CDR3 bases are TGTGCCAGCAACTACAGGGACGGGCGGGAGACCCAGTACTTC. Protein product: CASNYRDGRETQYF.

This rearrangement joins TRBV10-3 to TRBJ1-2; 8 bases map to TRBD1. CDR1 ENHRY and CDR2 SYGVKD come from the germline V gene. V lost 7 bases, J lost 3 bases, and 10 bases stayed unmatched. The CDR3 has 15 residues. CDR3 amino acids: CAIKSTTGGDYGYTF. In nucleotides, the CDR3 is TGTGCCATCAAGAGCACCACAGGGGGGGACTATGGCTACACCTTC.